This T cell receptor beta chain derives from a study of shared clonotypes between healthy human individuals. About the study: Plates per donor: three CD4 naive, three CD4 memory, two CD8 naive, one CD8 memory.

The ends lost 7 bases at V and 8 bases at J; junction bases unmatched: 4. The CDR3 has 12 residues. Germline loops: CDR1 MRHNA, CDR2 SNTAGT. Profiling relied on immunoSEQ multiplex PCR, and the TCRdb table lists in-frame clones only, not all of them. The table records roughly 890,000 clones, 85% to 95% of them present only once. General study points: Estimated richness was generally greater in naive than memory subsets.

Worth noting for this clone: Its antigen is undetermined.

Naive CD8 isolation took CD45RO-negative cells positively selected for CCR7 and excluded terminally differentiated effector memory CD45RA+ cells. All donors qualified as healthy HIV-negative adults and had experienced no recent acute infections or vaccinations. Sequencing was done on a sample of naive CD8+ T cells sorted from blood. The chain combines TRBV6-4 with TRBJ1-2; 10 bases are shared with TRBD1. The sequence was obtained from a man aged 25 to 40 in good health. CDR3 DNA sequence: TGTGCCAGCACCGGGACAGGGGCCGGCTACACCTTC. Its translation: CASTGTGAGYTF.